These T cell receptor beta chains were read from a single sample in a study of T cells in Graves' hyperthyroidism and ophthalmopathy. MiXCR, run by TCRdb on the multiplex PCR reads, gives a single entry per CDR3 protein. The sample includes 540,000 or so distinct CDR3 sequences, 40% to 55% of them seen just once. The sequencing sample was made of peripheral blood or thyroid tissue (not recorded which). The origin of the receptors is an adult woman with Graves' disease, either hyperthyroidism or ophthalmopathy (not recorded which). Both conserved end residues are part of each CDR3. D genes are given only for firm matches. The size of a clone is reported for some rows only, either as once, few or many, or as a class for expanded clones.

D gene: -; V gene: TRBV5-6; J gene: TRBJ1-6; clone size: -; CDR3 DNA: TGTGCCAGCAGCTGGACCGGGCAGGGAGACGCACCCCTCCACTTT; CDR3 protein: CASSWTGQGDAPLHF
D gene: -; V gene: TRBV13; J gene: TRBJ2-5; clone size: -; CDR3 DNA: TGTGCCAGCGGCCTCGTCCCGGGGACCCAGTACTTC; CDR3 protein: CASGLVPGTQYF
D gene: -; V gene: TRBV24-1; J gene: TRBJ1-5; clone size: -; CDR3 DNA: TGTGCCACCAGTGACCCACAACAACCCAGCAATCAGCCCCAGCATTTT; CDR3 protein: CATSDPQQPSNQPQHF
D gene: -; V gene: TRBV10-3; J gene: TRBJ1-2; clone size: -; CDR3 DNA: TGTGCCATCAGTGAGAACGGCCCCTATGGCTACACCTTC; CDR3 protein: CAISENGPYGYTF
D gene: -; V gene: TRBV2; J gene: TRBJ2-7; clone size: -; CDR3 DNA: TGTGCCAGCAGCCCACGGACCCAAAACTCCTACGAGCAGTACTTC; CDR3 protein: CASSPRTQNSYEQYF
D gene: -; V gene: TRBV29-1; J gene: TRBJ2-7; clone size: many; CDR3 DNA: TGCAGCGTTGAGCCTCTGGATTCCTACGAGCAGTACTTC; CDR3 protein: CSVEPLDSYEQYF
D gene: TRBD1; V gene: TRBV20-1; J gene: TRBJ1-1; clone size: few; CDR3 DNA: TGCAGTGCATCCAGGGGGACTCTGAACACTGAAGCTTTCTTT; CDR3 protein: CSASRGTLNTEAFF
D gene: -; V gene: TRBV5-4; J gene: TRBJ2-2; clone size: many; CDR3 DNA: TGTGCCAGCAGCCAGAGGACCCTCGCGAACACCGGGGAGCTGTTTTTT; CDR3 protein: CASSQRTLANTGELFF
D gene: TRBD1; V gene: TRBV5-1; J gene: TRBJ2-2; clone size: many; CDR3 DNA: TGCGCCAGCAGACGGGACAGCGCGAACACCGGGGAGCTGTTTTTT; CDR3 protein: CASRRDSANTGELFF
D gene: -; V gene: TRBV4-1; J gene: TRBJ1-5; clone size: few; CDR3 DNA: TGCGCCAGCAGCCAAGCCAGCGGGTTAAATAGCAATCAGCCCCAGCATTTT; CDR3 protein: CASSQASGLNSNQPQHF
D gene: -; V gene: TRBV30; J gene: TRBJ2-7; clone size: few; CDR3 DNA: TGTGCCTGGAGATTCGGGGCCTACGAGCAGTACTTC; CDR3 protein: CAWRFGAYEQYF
D gene: TRBD1; V gene: TRBV7-3; J gene: TRBJ2-5; clone size: once; CDR3 DNA: TGTGCCAGCAGCTTACCCCATCAGACAGGGCGGGTAGAGACCCAGTACTTC; CDR3 protein: CASSLPHQTGRVETQYF
D gene: -; V gene: TRBV29-1; J gene: TRBJ1-1; clone size: -; CDR3 DNA: TGCAGCGTTGGGGGGACGGGGAACACTGAAGCTTTCTTT; CDR3 protein: CSVGGTGNTEAFF
D gene: TRBD2; V gene: TRBV10-3; J gene: TRBJ2-3; clone size: many; CDR3 DNA: TGTGCCTCCAACTCAGCGGGAGGCCCCACAGATACGCAGTATTTT; CDR3 protein: CASNSAGGPTDTQYF
D gene: -; V gene: TRBV2; J gene: TRBJ1-5; clone size: -; CDR3 DNA: TGTGCCAGCAGTGATACAGAGAGCAATCAGCCCCAGCATTTT; CDR3 protein: CASSDTESNQPQHF
D gene: TRBD1; V gene: TRBV10-3; J gene: TRBJ1-2; clone size: -; CDR3 DNA: TGTGCCATCAAGGCGGGGACAGGGGGCAACGACTATGGCTACACCTTC; CDR3 protein: CAIKAGTGGNDYGYTF
D gene: -; V gene: TRBV5-6; J gene: TRBJ2-5; clone size: -; CDR3 DNA: TGTGCCAGCAGCCCCGGTTGGCAGGGGGGGGCGATAGGGACCCAGTACTTC; CDR3 protein: CASSPGWQGGAIGTQYF
D gene: TRBD1; V gene: TRBV10-3; J gene: TRBJ1-1; clone size: -; CDR3 DNA: TGTGCCATCAGTGAGAGGACAGGGACCACTGAAGCTTTCTTT; CDR3 protein: CAISERTGTTEAFF
D gene: -; V gene: TRBV15; J gene: TRBJ2-1; clone size: -; CDR3 DNA: TGTGCCACCAGCAGAGATGGCGGAGGGGGGTTCTTC; CDR3 protein: CATSRDGGGGFF
D gene: TRBD2; V gene: TRBV7-8; J gene: TRBJ2-7; clone size: many; CDR3 DNA: TGTGCCAGCAGCCTTAGCGGGAGAGGCTACGAGCAGTACTTC; CDR3 protein: CASSLSGRGYEQYF
D gene: -; V gene: TRBV10-3; J gene: TRBJ2-5; clone size: many; CDR3 DNA: TGTGCCATCAGTGAGTTTCCCGGTGAGACCCAGTACTTC; CDR3 protein: CAISEFPGETQYF
D gene: -; V gene: TRBV7-9; J gene: TRBJ1-2; clone size: -; CDR3 DNA: TGTGCCAGCAGTCCTGACAGTAGGAATGGCTACACCTTC; CDR3 protein: CASSPDSRNGYTF
D gene: -; V gene: TRBV28; J gene: TRBJ2-5; clone size: -; CDR3 DNA: TGTGCCAGCAGTTTGTTGTCGGGATTTGAGACCCAGTACTTC; CDR3 protein: CASSLLSGFETQYF
D gene: TRBD2; V gene: TRBV7-6; J gene: TRBJ2-3; clone size: many; CDR3 DNA: TGTGCCAGCAGCCCAGGACTAGCGGGAGACACAGATACGCAGTATTTT; CDR3 protein: CASSPGLAGDTDTQYF
D gene: -; V gene: TRBV7-8; J gene: TRBJ2-7; clone size: many; CDR3 DNA: TGTGCCAGCAGCTTCGGCAGACCCTACGAGCAGTACTTC; CDR3 protein: CASSFGRPYEQYF
D gene: TRBD2; V gene: TRBV7-3; J gene: TRBJ2-5; clone size: -; CDR3 DNA: TGTGCCAGCAGCTTAATCCCTAGCGGGAGTCAAGAGACCCAGTACTTC; CDR3 protein: CASSLIPSGSQETQYF
D gene: -; V gene: TRBV29-1; J gene: TRBJ2-7; clone size: -; CDR3 DNA: TGCAGCGTTGGTCAGGGTGGTACCGGGGAGCAGTACTTC; CDR3 protein: CSVGQGGTGEQYF
D gene: -; V gene: TRBV5-1; J gene: TRBJ2-5; clone size: -; CDR3 DNA: TGCGCCAGCAGCTTGGCCGACAGCTTAAATCAGCCCCAGTACTTC; CDR3 protein: CASSLADSLNQPQYF
D gene: -; V gene: TRBV9; J gene: TRBJ1-1; clone size: -; CDR3 DNA: TGTGCCAGCAGCGTGGTGAACACTGAAGCTTTCTTT; CDR3 protein: CASSVVNTEAFF
D gene: TRBD1; V gene: TRBV12-3/TRBV12-4; J gene: TRBJ2-5; clone size: -; CDR3 DNA: TGTGCCAGCAGAGGACAGGACTTCCGGGAGACCCAGTACTTC; CDR3 protein: CASRGQDFRETQYF
D gene: -; V gene: TRBV5-1; J gene: TRBJ2-7; clone size: many; CDR3 DNA: TGCGCCAGCAGCTTCGGGGAACAGGGACACGAGCAGTACTTC; CDR3 protein: CASSFGEQGHEQYF
D gene: -; V gene: TRBV29-1; J gene: TRBJ2-6; clone size: few; CDR3 DNA: TGCAGCGTTGATGGGATCTCTGGGGCCAACGTCCTGACTTTC; CDR3 protein: CSVDGISGANVLTF
D gene: TRBD1; V gene: TRBV6-6; J gene: TRBJ1-2; clone size: many; CDR3 DNA: TGTGCCAGCAGTCCTCACCAGGGGGGAGGCTGGTATGGCTACACCTTC; CDR3 protein: CASSPHQGGGWYGYTF
D gene: -; V gene: TRBV20-1; J gene: TRBJ2-5; clone size: -; CDR3 DNA: TGCAGTGCTACTCCACTCACGGGACAAGAGACCCAGTACTTC; CDR3 protein: CSATPLTGQETQYF
D gene: TRBD2; V gene: TRBV7-3; J gene: TRBJ2-5; clone size: -; CDR3 DNA: TGTGCCAGCAGCCGGACTAGCTCTGAGACCCAGTACTTC; CDR3 protein: CASSRTSSETQYF
D gene: -; V gene: TRBV7-3; J gene: TRBJ2-2; clone size: many; CDR3 DNA: TGTGCCAGCAGCTTCGGCACCGGGGAGCTGTTTTTT; CDR3 protein: CASSFGTGELFF
D gene: -; V gene: TRBV24-1; J gene: TRBJ1-4; clone size: -; CDR3 DNA: TGTGCCACCAGTGATTTTTGGCATCCGGAAAAACTGTTTTTT; CDR3 protein: CATSDFWHPEKLFF
D gene: -; V gene: TRBV7-9; J gene: TRBJ1-3; clone size: many; CDR3 DNA: TGTGCCAGCAGTACCTATCGACGAGCCGCTGGAAACACCATATATTTT; CDR3 protein: CASSTYRRAAGNTIYF
D gene: TRBD1; V gene: TRBV5-1; J gene: TRBJ1-6; clone size: -; CDR3 DNA: TGCGCCAGCAGACTGACAGGGGTCCTCCACTTT; CDR3 protein: CASRLTGVLHF
D gene: TRBD1; V gene: TRBV2; J gene: TRBJ1-2; clone size: -; CDR3 DNA: TGTGCCAGCAGAGCTCCCCGGGACAGACACTATGGCTACACCTTC; CDR3 protein: CASRAPRDRHYGYTF
D gene: -; V gene: TRBV20-1; J gene: TRBJ2-2; clone size: -; CDR3 DNA: TGCAGTGCTAGAGACGGGTCGGGTGCCGGGGAGCTGTTTTTT; CDR3 protein: CSARDGSGAGELFF
D gene: -; V gene: TRBV7-7; J gene: TRBJ2-5; clone size: once; CDR3 DNA: TGTGCCAGCAGCTTAAGTACGGAGTACCAAGAGACCCAGTACTTC; CDR3 protein: CASSLSTEYQETQYF
D gene: -; V gene: TRBV6-5; J gene: TRBJ2-7; clone size: few; CDR3 DNA: TGTGCCAGCATGGGGTCCGCCAGGGCCGCCTACTCCTACGAGCAGTACTTC; CDR3 protein: CASMGSARAAYSYEQYF
D gene: -; V gene: TRBV7-9; J gene: TRBJ1-2; clone size: -; CDR3 DNA: TGTGCCAGCAGCTTAGGCTTGCGCAGGGGAAACTATGGCTACACCTTC; CDR3 protein: CASSLGLRRGNYGYTF
D gene: -; V gene: TRBV29-1; J gene: TRBJ1-4; clone size: many; CDR3 DNA: TGCAGCGCCGAAGGCGAAGGGGTCGATGAAAAACTGTTTTTT; CDR3 protein: CSAEGEGVDEKLFF
D gene: TRBD2; V gene: TRBV25-1; J gene: TRBJ2-5; clone size: -; CDR3 DNA: TGTGCCAGCAGTGTATCCGGGACTAGGGGAGAGACCCAGTACTTC; CDR3 protein: CASSVSGTRGETQYF
D gene: TRBD1; V gene: TRBV20-1; J gene: TRBJ2-5; clone size: -; CDR3 DNA: TGCAGTTCCCGAGTGACAGGGCAAGAGACCCAGTACTTC; CDR3 protein: CSSRVTGQETQYF
D gene: TRBD1; V gene: TRBV15; J gene: TRBJ1-6; clone size: -; CDR3 DNA: TGTGCCACCAGCAGCGGGACAGTTTCTAATTCACCCCTCCACTTT; CDR3 protein: CATSSGTVSNSPLHF
D gene: TRBD2; V gene: TRBV7-2; J gene: TRBJ2-7; clone size: -; CDR3 DNA: TGTGCCAGCAGCCTCCAGACCGGGACTAGCGGGGGGTGGGCGTACTTC; CDR3 protein: CASSLQTGTSGGWAYF
D gene: -; V gene: TRBV11-2; J gene: TRBJ2-5; clone size: many; CDR3 DNA: TGTGCCAGCAGCTTAAGTTGGCAAGAGACCCAGTACTTC; CDR3 protein: CASSLSWQETQYF
D gene: -; V gene: TRBV28; J gene: TRBJ2-2; clone size: -; CDR3 DNA: TGTGCCAGCAGTTCCTGGCGTGCGACCACCGGGGAGCTGTTTTTT; CDR3 protein: CASSSWRATTGELFF
D gene: -; V gene: TRBV20-1; J gene: TRBJ2-7; clone size: many; CDR3 DNA: TGCAGTGCTAGAAGGCCCCAGGGGTCCTACGAGCAGTACTTC; CDR3 protein: CSARRPQGSYEQYF
D gene: -; V gene: TRBV14; J gene: TRBJ1-5; clone size: -; CDR3 DNA: TGTGCCAGCAGCCAAGATCCTTACCAGCCCCAGCATTTT; CDR3 protein: CASSQDPYQPQHF
D gene: -; V gene: TRBV11-2; J gene: TRBJ1-5; clone size: -; CDR3 DNA: TGTGCCAGCAGCTTTAACAGGGACCGAGATCAGCCCCAGCATTTT; CDR3 protein: CASSFNRDRDQPQHF
D gene: -; V gene: TRBV20-1; J gene: TRBJ1-2; clone size: many; CDR3 DNA: TGCAGTAAAAATGGCTACACCTTC; CDR3 protein: CSKNGYTF
D gene: -; V gene: TRBV5-1; J gene: TRBJ1-1; clone size: many; CDR3 DNA: TGCGCCAGCAGCTTGGTTGAGAGCACTGAAGCTTTCTTT; CDR3 protein: CASSLVESTEAFF
D gene: TRBD1; V gene: TRBV7-9; J gene: TRBJ2-5; clone size: once; CDR3 DNA: TGTGCTAGCAGCTCCGGCGGGACAGGGAAAGAGACCCAGTACTTC; CDR3 protein: CASSSGGTGKETQYF